This T cell receptor beta chain was recovered during a study of shared clonotypes between healthy human individuals. Data came from immunoSEQ multiplex PCR; TCRdb stores just in-frame clones and leaves some out. The sample has around 1.6 million clones; 95% to 99% are singletons. CDR3 size: 17 residues. Germline loops: CDR1 KGHSH, CDR2 LQKENI. V dropped 3 bases and J dropped 6; count of bases not matched to a gene: 14. The chain combines TRBV18 with TRBJ2-3; TRBD2 agrees at 8 bases. Input material: naive CD4+ T cells sorted from blood. Subset described: CD45RA+ positively selected. The receptor comes from a young man in good health. Here the CDR3 reads CASSPTPSGPGPDTQYF. CDR3 in DNA: TGTGCCAGCTCACCGACGCCTAGCGGGCCCGGGCCCGATACGCAGTATTTT.